The TCR beta chain described here comes from a study of T-cell reconstitution after alpha-beta-depleted transplantation in children. The V gene's germline CDR1 is SGHTS and CDR2 YDEGEE. V trimming: 4 bases; J trimming: 3 bases; junction bases outside the gene matches: 10. The CDR3 consists of 15 residues. Whole-study findings and limits: Where alpha-beta T cells came from about two months after transplant was reportedly several hundred expanded graft clones. Recipient T cells and thymic progenitors that survived were the source of the high TCRbeta diversity seen at day 60 in some patients. The main origin of T-cell counts and diversity one year after transplant was newly produced T cells.

This clonotype showed up many times. The target antigen is unknown. The TCRbeta library incorporated unique molecular identifiers. TCRdb ran MiXCR on the PCR reads and lists one entry per CDR3 protein. The data show over 200,000 distinct CDR3 sequences, 11% seen once. The TCR was taken from a child younger than two with acute myeloid leukemia, due to receive a stem cell transplant. The V and J genes are TRBV5-8 and TRBJ2-7; 7 bases are a match to TRBD1. The source material was PBMCs, sampled before TCRalphabeta/CD19-depleted stem cell transplant. The CDR3 DNA is TGTGCCAGCAGCCCCACGGGTCACAGGGGCTACGAGCAGTACTTC. Amino acids: CASSPTGHRGYEQYF.